This TCR beta chain originates from a study of blood T cell repertoires in COVID-19. Data came from immunoSEQ multiplex PCR; TCRdb stores just in-frame clones and leaves some out. Here the sample spans 30,000 to 50,000 clones, more than 80% being singletons. The CDR3 runs 18 residues. The germline gives CDR1 MGHRA, CDR2 YSYEKL. The ends lost 1 base at V and 5 bases at J; junction bases unmatched: 13. The chain joins TRBV4-1 to TRBJ2-5; 10 nucleotides match TRBD2. This sequence originates from a man in his sixties with acute or convalescent COVID-19. Input material: peripheral blood. CDR3 protein: CASSQGRVTSGVGETQYF. As DNA, the CDR3 is TGCGCCAGCAGCCAAGGAAGGGTCACTAGCGGGGTCGGGGAGACCCAGTACTTC.